Each of the 11 T cell receptor beta chains below was sequenced from the same sample in a study of HIV-infected patients and healthy controls. Follow-up blood was drawn about 14 weeks, roughly three months, after antiretroviral therapy began. No cell fractionation was done, so the repertoire covers all unsorted peripheral blood T cells. Around 530 ng RNA was reverse transcribed with alpha and beta constant-region primers. Using multiplexing indices, alpha and beta chain libraries were generated apart by chain-specific third strand synthesis. TCRdb independently ran MiXCR on the 5' RACE reads; one entry per CDR3 protein. Of some 7,400 distinct CDR3 sequences listed, less than 7.5% are singletons. The sample was blood, taken during antiretroviral therapy. The receptors derive from an adult with HIV infection.

The table lists this clonotype with many counts. A library prepared for alpha chains yielded this beta chain as an off-target read; its size is of little meaning. The genes are TRBV30 and TRBJ2-7, with D possibly TRBD1 on 5 matching bases. CDR3 length: 13 amino acids. Germline lookup yields CDR1 GTSNPN and CDR2 SVGIG (reference sequence). Trimming removed 2 bases at V and 6 bases at J, with 14 bases between. The DNA of the CDR3 is TGTGCCTGGAGTAGCGACAGACCCCGCGAGCAGTACTTC. Residues: CAWSSDRPREQYF.

This clonotype was counted many times. This beta chain is an off-target read within a library intended for alpha chains, so its frequency means little. The chain uses TRBV4-1 and TRBJ2-5, with D possibly being TRBD2 (5 bases). Trimming shortened V by 0 bases and J by 2 bases, and 16 bases separated the two germline ends. Germline assignment: CDR1 MGHRA and CDR2 YSYEKL. This CDR3 has 17 amino acids. The CDR3 region has the DNA TGCGCCAGCAGCCAAGAGAAGACGGGGTGGGGTCAAGAGACCCAGTACTTC. Its translation is CASSQEKTGWGQETQYF.

This clonotype has a count of ten or more. A library prepared for alpha chains yielded this beta chain as an off-target read; its size is of little meaning. The J gene is TRBJ2-3, the V gene TRBV5-4; D gene unclear. Germline CDR1 is SGHNT and CDR2 is YYREEE (reference sequence). Trimming removed 4 bases at V and 0 bases at J, with 6 bases between. The CDR3 runs to 13 residues. For the CDR3, the DNA is TGTGCCAGCAGCCTACTGAGCACAGATACGCAGTATTTT. It encodes CASSLLSTDTQYF. The full variable domain, with the rest looked up from reference TRBV5-4 and TRBJ2-3, is ETGVTQSPTHLIKTRGQQVTLRCSSQSGHNTVSWYQQALGQGPQFIFQYYREEENGRGNFPPRFSGLQFPNYSSELNVNALELDDSALYLCASSLLSTDTQYFGPGTRLTVL.

This clonotype was seen repeatedly, ten times or more. This beta chain lies outside the target of a library built for alpha chains; its clone size means little. V usage is TRBV6-6 and J usage is TRBJ2-1; D is undetermined. The CDR3 extends over 13 amino acids. Germline CDR1 MNHNY, CDR2 SVGAGI (reference sequence). V lost 2 bases, J lost 7 bases, and 9 bases lay in between. CDR3 nucleotide sequence: TGTGCCAGCAGTTACGGTCAGGCGAATGAGCAGTTCTTC. The encoded protein is CASSYGQANEQFF.

This clonotype was picked up many times. As an off-target read in a library built for alpha chains, this beta chain has a frequency of little significance. J is TRBJ1-5 and V is TRBV29-1; 9 bases align to TRBD1. J gave up 3 bases and V 5 bases, and 2 bases lay outside the gene matches. The CDR3 contains 13 residues. Germline V gives CDR1 SQVTM, CDR2 ANQGSEA. CDR3 in DNA: TGCAGCGTTTGGACAGGGGCCAATCAGCCCCAGCATTTT. Amino acid sequence: CSVWTGANQPQHF.

Ten or more counts support this clonotype. With the library built for alpha chains, this beta chain is off target and its frequency is not meaningful. The chain has TRBV30 and TRBJ1-3; D remains ambiguous. The CDR3 runs to 13 residues. Germline values: CDR1 GTSNPN, CDR2 SVGIG (reference sequence). V was cut by 3 bases and J by 2 bases, with 8 bases left in between. CDR3 loop: CAWSATTGNTIYF. DNA for the CDR3: TGTGCCTGGAGCGCGACAACTGGAAACACCATATATTTT.

By sample fraction, this clonotype is medium-sized (0.01 to 0.1%). Because this beta chain is a stray read in a library intended to capture alpha chains, its abundance should not be given much weight. The chain couples TRBV4-1 to TRBJ2-1; 7 bases fit TRBD1. This CDR3 is built from 16 residues. With V trimmed by 3 bases and J by 8 bases, 13 bases remained unmatched. Germline CDR1 and CDR2: MGHRA and YSYEKL. CDR3 protein: CASSQAETGVIHEQFF. The CDR3 DNA follows: TGCGCCAGCAGCCAGGCCGAAACAGGGGTTATACATGAGCAGTTCTTC.

By its share, this clonotype is medium-sized. Being off target in a library aimed at alpha chains, this beta chain has a size of little meaning. This sequence joins TRBV6-5 and TRBJ2-1; a possible D gene is TRBD1 (6 bases). V was shortened by 7 bases and J by 1 base, with 17 bases between the two germline ends. This CDR3 is built from 16 residues. Looked up from germline, CDR1 is MNHEY and CDR2 is SVGAGI. CDR3 sequence: CASIPTTGKSYNEQFF. In nucleotides, the CDR3 is TGTGCCAGCATCCCGACCACAGGGAAGTCCTACAATGAGCAGTTCTTC.

This clonotype was detected ten times or more. In a library made to pick up alpha chains, this beta chain is a stray read with a size that means little. The chain combines TRBV2 with TRBJ2-1, with 8 bases identical to TRBD1. CDR3 length equals 15 residues. Germline lookup yields CDR1 SNHLY and CDR2 FYNNEI. V was clipped by 5 bases and J by 0 bases; unmatched bases: 3. CDR3 nucleotides: TGTGCCAGCAGTCCGGACAGGGCCTCCTACAATGAGCAGTTCTTC. Amino acids: CASSPDRASYNEQFF.

This clonotype was observed many times. Found in a library prepared for alpha chains, this beta chain is an off-target read, and its abundance has little meaning. The rearrangement links TRBV20-1 to TRBJ2-2; TRBD2 might be the D (6 bases). The CDR3 runs to 15 residues. The germline gives CDR1 DFQATT, CDR2 SNEGSKA (reference sequence). Trimming removed 1 base from V and 5 bases from J, with 14 bases in between. In DNA form, the CDR3 reads TGCAGTGCTAGAGTACTAGCACTTGTAACCGGGGAGCTGTTTTTT. Its protein product is CSARVLALVTGELFF.

This clonotype ranks as medium-sized. Since it is a stray read in a library aimed at alpha chains, this beta chain has a size that is not meaningful. V gene TRBV7-2 combines with J gene TRBJ2-1, with D hard to call. CDR1 is SGHTA and CDR2 is FQGNSA in the germline V gene. This CDR3 is built from 14 residues. The V and J ends lost 3 bases and 4 bases respectively, with 10 bases between them. This CDR3 is CASSFPPPYNEQFF. The CDR3 DNA sequence: TGTGCCAGCAGCTTTCCCCCCCCATACAATGAGCAGTTCTTC.